The T cell receptor beta chain described here comes from a study of human T cells and chemical hapten exposure. The wider study: A roughly 2 cm by roughly 2 cm inner upper arm patch received 2% DPC for sensitization. Patch tests put 0.01% DPC on the upper back, read at 6 days.

The CDR3 runs to 18 residues. V shed 1 base and J shed 2 bases, with 21 bases lying between them. This clonotype turned up a few times. Time point reported: pre-sensitization, week 0. The sample's treatment: therapeutic diphenylcyclopropenone sensitization with weekly scalp DPC. Unfractionated whole blood was the source from which total RNA was extracted. TCRdb processed the RACE reads anew with MiXCR; each CDR3 protein has one entry. In the table there are about 350,000 distinct CDR3 sequences, 4.5% to 7% of which are singletons. The sample consisted of whole blood, taken in connection with sensitization to the hapten diphenylcyclopropenone (DPC). The origin of this receptor is a woman between 18 and 29 years old with alopecia areata. Some clones in this sample may be carry-over from other donors' samples. This chain uses TRBV5-3 with TRBJ1-1; no clear D. TRBV5-3 is annotated as an ORF whose role is uncertain. The chain's CDR3 is CARSLFEGIWQNNTEAFF. The CDR3 nucleotides are TGTGCCAGAAGCTTGTTCGAAGGCATCTGGCAGAACAACACTGAAGCTTTCTTT.